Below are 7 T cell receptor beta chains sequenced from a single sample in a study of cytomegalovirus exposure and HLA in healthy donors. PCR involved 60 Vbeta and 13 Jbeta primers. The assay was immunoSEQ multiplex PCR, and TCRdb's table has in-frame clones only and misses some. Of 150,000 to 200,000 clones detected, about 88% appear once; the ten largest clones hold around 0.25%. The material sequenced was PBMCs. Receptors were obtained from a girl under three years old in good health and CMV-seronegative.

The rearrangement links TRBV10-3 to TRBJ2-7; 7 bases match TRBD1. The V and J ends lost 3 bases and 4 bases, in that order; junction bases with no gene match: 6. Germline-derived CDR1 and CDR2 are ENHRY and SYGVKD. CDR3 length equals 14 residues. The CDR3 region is CAISDPGQIYEQYF. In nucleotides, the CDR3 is TGTGCCATCAGTGACCCGGGACAGATTTACGAGCAGTACTTC.

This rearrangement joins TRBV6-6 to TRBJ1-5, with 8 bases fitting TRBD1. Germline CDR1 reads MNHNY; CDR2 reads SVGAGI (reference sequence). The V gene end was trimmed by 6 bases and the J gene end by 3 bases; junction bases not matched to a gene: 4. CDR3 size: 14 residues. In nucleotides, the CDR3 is TGTGCCAGCAGGTGGGGACAGGCCAATCAGCCCCAGCATTTT. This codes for CASRWGQANQPQHF.

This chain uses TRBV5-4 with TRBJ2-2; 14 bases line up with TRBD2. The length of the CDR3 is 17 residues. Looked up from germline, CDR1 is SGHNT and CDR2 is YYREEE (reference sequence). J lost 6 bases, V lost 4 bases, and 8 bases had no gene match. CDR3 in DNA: TGTGCCAGCAGCGGTGGGACTAGCGGGAGCTCCGCCGGGGAGCTGTTTTTT. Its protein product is CASSGGTSGSSAGELFF. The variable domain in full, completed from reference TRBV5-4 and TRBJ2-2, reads ETGVTQSPTHLIKTRGQQVTLRCSSQSGHNTVSWYQQALGQGPQFIFQYYREEENGRGNFPPRFSGLQFPNYSSELNVNALELDDSALYLCASSGGTSGSSAGELFFGEGSRLTVL.

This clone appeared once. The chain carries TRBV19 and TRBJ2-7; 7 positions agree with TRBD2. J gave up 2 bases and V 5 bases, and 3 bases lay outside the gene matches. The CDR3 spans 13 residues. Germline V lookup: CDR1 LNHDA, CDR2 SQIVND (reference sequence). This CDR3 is CASSLGGTYEQYF. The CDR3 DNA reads TGTGCCAGTAGTCTCGGGGGGACCTACGAGCAGTACTTC.

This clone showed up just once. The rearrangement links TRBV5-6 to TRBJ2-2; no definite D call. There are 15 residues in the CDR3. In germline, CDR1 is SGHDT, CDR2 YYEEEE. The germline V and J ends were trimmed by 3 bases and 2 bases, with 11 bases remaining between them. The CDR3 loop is CASSSVTRNTGELFF. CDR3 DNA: TGTGCCAGCAGCTCAGTGACTCGCAACACCGGGGAGCTGTTTTTT.

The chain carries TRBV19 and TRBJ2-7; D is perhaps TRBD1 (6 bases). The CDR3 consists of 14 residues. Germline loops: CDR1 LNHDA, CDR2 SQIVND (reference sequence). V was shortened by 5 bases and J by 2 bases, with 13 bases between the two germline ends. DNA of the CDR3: TGTGCCAGTAGTTCCGACAGGTTCCCCTACGAGCAGTACTTC. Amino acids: CASSSDRFPYEQYF.

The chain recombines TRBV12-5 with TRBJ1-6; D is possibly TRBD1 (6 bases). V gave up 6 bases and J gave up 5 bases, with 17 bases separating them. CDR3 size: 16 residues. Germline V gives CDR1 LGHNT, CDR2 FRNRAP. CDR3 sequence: CASGKGFGTNNSPLHF. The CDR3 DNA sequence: TGTGCTAGTGGGAAGGGATTCGGGACAAATAATTCACCCCTCCACTTT. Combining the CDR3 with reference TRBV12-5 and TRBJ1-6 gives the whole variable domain DARVTQTPRHKVTEMGQEVTMRCQPILGHNTVFWYRQTMMQGLELLAYFRNRAPLDDSGMPKDRFSAEMPDATLATLKIQPSEPRDSAVYFCASGKGFGTNNSPLHFGNGTRLTVT.